The rows below give T cell receptor beta chains drawn from one sample of a study of blood T cells in healthy people across ages. TCRdb re-called the 5' RACE reads with MiXCR, one entry per CDR3 protein. The sample has approximately 1.5 million distinct CDR3 sequences, 42% seen once. Sequences were obtained from blood. Every receptor here comes from a woman under 30 in good health. Each CDR3 is given with its conserved first and last residue. The D gene is left open where the match is weak. Clone size, where shown, is once, few, many, or a class for clones that have expanded.

j_gene | len | d_gene | abundance | v_gene | CDR3aa | CDR3nt
TRBJ2-7 | 14 | TRBD1 | - | TRBV20-1 | CSARRTGRTYEQYF | TGCAGTGCTAGACGGACAGGGCGGACCTACGAGCAGTACTTC
TRBJ2-1 | 15 | - | - | TRBV20-1 | CSARDVAVPYNEQFF | TGCAGTGCTAGAGATGTAGCGGTCCCCTACAATGAGCAGTTCTTC
TRBJ1-4 | 13 | - | - | TRBV6-6 | CAIAQGLEEKLFF | TGTGCCATAGCTCAGGGGTTGGAGGAAAAACTGTTTTTT
TRBJ2-5 | 14 | - | - | TRBV7-2 | CASSLRAGKETQYF | TGTGCCAGCAGCTTACGGGCAGGGAAGGAGACCCAGTACTTC
TRBJ2-4 | 15 | - | - | TRBV7-9 | CASSPRDLAKNIQYF | TGTGCCAGCAGTCCCAGGGATCTAGCCAAAAACATTCAGTACTTC
TRBJ2-3 | 12 | - | - | TRBV20-1 | CSAMVGTDTQYF | TGCAGTGCTATGGTGGGCACAGATACGCAGTATTTT
TRBJ2-1 | 15 | TRBD2 | - | TRBV11-1 | CAGRPGLAGVNEQFF | TGTGCCGGCAGACCCGGACTAGCGGGAGTCAATGAGCAGTTCTTC
TRBJ2-7 | 15 | - | - | TRBV5-6 | CASSWRQVISYEQYF | TGTGCCAGCAGCTGGCGACAGGTGATCTCCTACGAGCAGTACTTC
TRBJ2-1 | 17 | TRBD2 | - | TRBV7-8 | CASSLGGSAGGLNEQFF | TGTGCCAGCAGCCTAGGTGGGTCAGCGGGAGGACTCAATGAGCAGTTCTTC
TRBJ1-2 | 13 | - | - | TRBV20-1 | CSARGQGHYGYTF | TGCAGTGCTAGAGGGCAGGGCCACTATGGCTACACCTTC
TRBJ1-4 | 14 | - | - | TRBV4-1 | CASSQRGLSEKLFF | TGCGCCAGCAGCCAGCGGGGCTTAAGTGAAAAACTGTTTTTT
TRBJ2-2 | 16 | - | - | TRBV5-1 | CASSLPAPRSAGELFF | TGCGCCAGCAGCTTGCCGGCACCCCGAAGCGCCGGGGAGCTGTTTTTT
TRBJ1-2 | 13 | - | - | TRBV25-1 | CASSEFGPGGYTF | TGTGCCAGCAGTGAGTTCGGACCTGGTGGCTACACCTTC
TRBJ2-1 | 15 | - | - | TRBV4-3 | CASSQDRSDYNEQFF | TGCGCCAGCAGCCAAGATCGGTCCGATTACAATGAGCAGTTCTTC
TRBJ2-3 | 14 | - | many | TRBV11-2 | CASSQWGSTDTQYF | TGTGCCAGCAGCCAATGGGGTAGCACAGATACGCAGTATTTT
TRBJ2-1 | 13 | - | once | TRBV7-9 | CASSGPGSWEQFF | TGTGCCAGCAGCGGCCCCGGAAGTTGGGAGCAGTTCTTC
TRBJ2-7 | 17 | TRBD2 | few | TRBV24-1 | CATSETVGTSVLYEQYF | TGTGCCACCAGTGAGACCGTCGGGACTAGCGTTCTCTACGAGCAGTACTTC
TRBJ1-1 | 13 | - | - | TRBV20-1 | CSARGPGGTEAFF | TGCAGTGCTAGAGGACCGGGCGGCACTGAAGCTTTCTTT
TRBJ2-4 | 15 | - | - | TRBV27 | CASSFSSFAKNIQYF | TGTGCCAGCAGTTTCTCCTCTTTTGCCAAAAACATTCAGTACTTC
TRBJ1-2 | 14 | - | - | TRBV2 | CASSDLGRNYGYTF | TGTGCCAGCAGTGACCTAGGTAGAAACTATGGCTACACCTTC
TRBJ1-6 | 15 | - | - | TRBV27 | CASNPLGLTNSPLHF | TGTGCCAGCAACCCATTGGGACTGACCAATTCACCCCTCCACTTT
TRBJ2-1 | 13 | - | many | TRBV6-1 | CASTFSEAHEQFF | TGTGCCAGCACTTTCTCCGAGGCCCATGAGCAGTTCTTC
TRBJ2-1 | 15 | TRBD2 | few | TRBV5-1 | CAGSYRLAGVNEQFF | TGCGCCGGCAGCTACCGACTAGCGGGAGTCAATGAGCAGTTCTTC
TRBJ2-7 | 16 | - | - | TRBV9 | CASSVGPGTVAYEQYF | TGTGCCAGCAGCGTAGGCCCCGGGACGGTCGCCTACGAGCAGTACTTC
TRBJ1-2 | 11 | - | few | TRBV20-1 | CSALQGQGYTF | TGCAGTGCCCTGCAGGGGCAAGGCTACACCTTC
TRBJ1-1 | 12 | - | - | TRBV6-2/TRBV6-3 | CASNTVNTEAFF | TGTGCCAGCAATACAGTGAACACTGAAGCTTTCTTT
TRBJ2-1 | 14 | TRBD2 | - | TRBV3-1 | CASSQFGTSGQQFF | TGTGCCAGCAGCCAGTTCGGGACTAGCGGGCAACAGTTCTTC
TRBJ2-5 | 14 | TRBD1 | few | TRBV29-1 | CSVIGQGWEETQYF | TGCAGCGTTATAGGACAGGGGTGGGAAGAGACCCAGTACTTC
TRBJ2-1 | 15 | - | few | TRBV4-3 | CASSQESGDYNEQFF | TGCGCCAGCAGCCAAGAAAGCGGAGACTACAATGAGCAGTTCTTC
TRBJ2-7 | 14 | - | - | TRBV12-3/TRBV12-4 | CASTSGTDSYEQYF | TGTGCCAGCACCTCCGGGACGGACTCCTACGAGCAGTACTTC
TRBJ1-2 | 15 | TRBD1 | - | TRBV2 | CASSGMGQADYGYTF | TGTGCCAGCAGTGGAATGGGACAGGCAGACTATGGCTACACCTTC
TRBJ1-2 | 16 | - | - | TRBV6-1 | CASSENLAATGYGYTF | TGTGCCAGCAGTGAAAATCTCGCGGCGACAGGCTATGGCTACACCTTC
TRBJ1-4 | 15 | - | - | TRBV4-1 | CASSHPLRGNEKLFF | TGCGCCAGCAGCCACCCCCTTCGGGGGAATGAAAAACTGTTTTTT
TRBJ2-6 | 18 | TRBD1 | - | TRBV7-2 | CASSLGGQGAEGANVLTF | TGTGCCAGCAGCTTAGGGGGACAGGGGGCGGAAGGGGCCAACGTCCTGACTTTC
TRBJ1-2 | 15 | - | - | TRBV20-1 | CSARDPGGLSYGYIF | TGCAGTGCTAGAGACCCCGGGGGGCTCAGTTATGGCTACATCTTC
TRBJ1-1 | 14 | TRBD1 | few | TRBV10-3 | CAISGGQGNTEAFF | TGTGCCATCAGTGGCGGACAGGGGAACACTGAAGCTTTCTTT
TRBJ2-7 | 14 | - | - | TRBV27 | CASSFKGQLYEQYF | TGTGCCAGCAGTTTTAAGGGTCAGCTCTACGAGCAGTACTTC
TRBJ2-7 | 15 | - | many | TRBV5-1 | CASSLGGQGPYEQYF | TGTGCCAGCAGTTTAGGGGGGCAGGGTCCCTACGAGCAGTACTTC
TRBJ1-2 | 14 | TRBD1 | many | TRBV6-5 | CASSAGGGNYGYTF | TGTGCCAGCAGCGCAGGGGGAGGGAACTATGGCTACACCTTC
TRBJ1-6 | 17 | - | few | TRBV21-1 | CASISPSRGVYNSPLHF | TGTGCCAGCATTTCCCCATCCCGGGGTGTCTATAATTCACCCCTCCACTTT
TRBJ2-7 | 13 | - | few | TRBV10-3 | CAIAAGWLYEQYF | TGTGCCATCGCGGCAGGGTGGCTCTACGAGCAGTACTTC
TRBJ1-2 | 17 | TRBD1 | - | TRBV7-9 | CASSPGQGKGGNYGYTF | TGTGCCAGCAGCCCGGGACAGGGAAAAGGGGGCAACTATGGCTACACCTTC
TRBJ2-2 | 16 | TRBD1 | - | TRBV29-1 | CSVEGDRGSNTGELFF | TGCAGCGTTGAGGGGGACAGGGGGTCCAACACCGGGGAGCTGTTTTTT
TRBJ1-2 | 14 | - | - | TRBV9 | CASSPQGRNYGYTF | TGTGCCAGCAGCCCCCAGGGGAGAAACTATGGCTACACCTTC
TRBJ1-5 | 14 | - | - | TRBV6-2/TRBV6-3 | CASHHPGGDQPQHF | TGTGCCAGCCATCACCCGGGCGGGGATCAGCCCCAGCATTTT
TRBJ2-7 | 13 | - | - | TRBV25-1 | CASSEGQGCEQYF | TGTGCCAGCAGTGAAGGGCAGGGCTGCGAGCAGTACTTC
TRBJ2-5 | 13 | - | many | TRBV28 | CASSLDTQETQYF | TGTGCCAGCAGTTTGGACACTCAAGAGACCCAGTACTTC
TRBJ1-6 | 14 | - | - | TRBV2 | CASKISSYNSPLHF | TGTGCCAGCAAAATAAGCTCCTATAATTCACCCCTCCACTTT
TRBJ2-1 | 15 | TRBD2 | - | TRBV7-9 | CASSGASGPYNEQFF | TGTGCCAGCAGCGGGGCTAGCGGACCTTACAATGAGCAGTTCTTC
TRBJ1-2 | 14 | TRBD1 | - | TRBV6-1 | CASRVNTGARGYTF | TGTGCCAGCAGGGTCAATACAGGGGCCCGGGGCTACACCTTC
TRBJ2-7 | 13 | - | - | TRBV29-1 | CSVRDTRSYEQYF | TGCAGCGTGAGGGACACGCGCTCCTACGAGCAGTACTTC
TRBJ2-7 | 13 | TRBD1 | - | TRBV6-5 | CASSKQGVSEQYF | TGTGCCAGCAGTAAACAGGGGGTGAGTGAGCAGTACTTC
TRBJ2-7 | 14 | - | - | TRBV5-1 | CASSPLTHSYEQYF | TGCGCCAGCAGCCCGTTAACACACTCCTACGAGCAGTACTTC
TRBJ2-3 | 14 | - | few | TRBV7-2 | CASSPSRVWDTQYF | TGTGCCAGCAGCCCGTCCCGGGTCTGGGATACGCAGTATTTT